The 26 T cell receptor beta chains listed next were all sequenced from one sample in a study of T-cell reconstitution after alpha-beta-depleted transplantation in children. TCRbeta library construction was performed incorporating unique molecular identifiers. Each CDR3 protein is one row after TCRdb ran MiXCR on the PCR reads. This repertoire shows 200,000 to 300,000 distinct CDR3 sequences, 12% found once; its top ten account for 2% to 3%. The sequenced sample was PBMCs from the stem cell graft donor, obtained from the stem cell graft. These TCRs come from a human donor who donated a stem cell graft to a child with acute lymphoblastic leukemia.

This clonotype was recorded many times. V gene TRBV6-2 or TRBV6-3 combines with J gene TRBJ1-2; no clear D gene. The CDR3 spans 14 residues. Germline assignment: CDR1 MNHEY and CDR2 SVGEGT. V lost 4 bases, J lost 2 bases, and 11 bases lay in between. As DNA, the CDR3 is TGTGCCAGCAGTTGGCGTCAGACGAACTATGGCTACACCTTC. Encoded protein: CASSWRQTNYGYTF.

This clonotype was detected ten times or more. The chain joins TRBV20-1 to TRBJ2-3, with 7 bases aligning to TRBD2. The germline CDR1 and CDR2 sequences are DFQATT and SNEGSKA (reference sequence). The CDR3 runs 15 residues. V trimming: 6 bases; J trimming: 2 bases; junction bases outside the gene matches: 11. This chain's CDR3 is CSAPLGTIPTDTQYF. The CDR3 nucleotides read TGCAGTGCCCCACTAGGGACTATACCCACAGATACGCAGTATTTT.

The chain joins TRBV30 to TRBJ1-2, with TRBD1 matching 7 bases. This CDR3 is 13 amino acids long. In germline, CDR1 is GTSNPN, CDR2 SVGIG (reference sequence). Trimming took 2 bases from V and 5 from J; bases not matched to a gene: 5. The CDR3 DNA reads TGTGCCTGGAGTACAAGGGGGCAGTATGGCTACACCTTC. It yields the protein CAWSTRGQYGYTF.

The genes are TRBV20-1 and TRBJ2-5, with D perhaps assigned TRBD1 or TRBD2 (5 bases each). V dropped 2 bases and J dropped 5 bases, with 15 bases sitting between them. The CDR3 runs 14 residues. Germline lookup yields CDR1 DFQATT and CDR2 SNEGSKA (reference sequence). The CDR3 region has the DNA TGCAGTGCTAGATGGGGGAGCAACGGGGAGACCCAGTACTTC. It codes for CSARWGSNGETQYF.

The chain uses TRBV28 and TRBJ2-7, with D perhaps matching TRBD1 (5 bases). The CDR3 is 13 residues long. The germline gives CDR1 MDHEN, CDR2 SYDVKM. Trimming cost V 9 bases and J 4 bases, with 16 bases left between them. This CDR3 is CARGLGQGYEQYF. The CDR3 region has the DNA TGTGCCAGGGGCCTCGGGCAGGGTTACGAGCAGTACTTC.

This clonotype was detected many times. This chain joins TRBV12-3 or TRBV12-4 and TRBJ1-3; the D gene is possibly TRBD1 (5 bases). V gave up 7 bases and J gave up 8 bases, with 12 bases separating them. This CDR3 is 12 amino acids long. The CDR3: CASTHPGDTIYF. The CDR3 DNA sequence: TGTGCCAGCACCCACCCGGGGGACACCATATATTTT.

The rearrangement joins TRBV7-8 to TRBJ2-2, with 11 bases lining up with TRBD2. This CDR3 region has 14 residues. Per germline, CDR1 SGHVS and CDR2 FQNEAQ. J gave up 10 bases and V 7 bases, and 8 bases lay outside the gene matches. Written as DNA, the CDR3 is TGTGCCAGCATGCCACTAGCGGGGGCCGCGGAGCTGTTTTTT. Its protein is CASMPLAGAAELFF. The entire variable domain, with the rest obtained from reference TRBV7-8 and TRBJ2-2, is as follows: GAGVSQSPRYKVAKRGQDVALRCDPISGHVSLFWYQQALGQGPEFLTYFQNEAQLDKSGLPSDRFFAERPEGSVSTLKIQRTQQEDSAVYLCASMPLAGAAELFFGEGSRLTVL.

The chain uses TRBV6-1 and TRBJ1-1; D remains ambiguous. V dropped 7 bases and J dropped 1 base, with 10 bases sitting between them. The CDR3 totals 13 residues. CDR1 is MNHNS, CDR2 SASEGT, per germline. CDR3 loop: CASKPAANTEAFF. In DNA form, the CDR3 reads TGTGCCAGCAAGCCAGCGGCGAACACTGAAGCTTTCTTT.

This clonotype occurred a few times. The V call is TRBV29-1, the J call TRBJ2-5; 7 bases align to TRBD1. J gave up 2 bases and V 1 base, and 7 bases lay outside the gene matches. The CDR3 contains 15 residues. Looked up from germline, CDR1 is SQVTM and CDR2 is ANQGSEA. DNA of the CDR3: TGCAGCGTTGAAGGACAGGGAAGTACTCAAGAGACCCAGTACTTC. Its protein product is CSVEGQGSTQETQYF.

This clonotype was found many times. The chain recombines TRBV11-2 with TRBJ2-7; D might be TRBD1 (5 bases). The germline V gene encodes CDR1 SGHAT and CDR2 FQNNGV. This CDR3 is 11 amino acids long. V was cut by 5 bases and J by 6 bases, with 8 bases left in between. The CDR3 DNA reads as TGTGCCAGCAGCCAGACAGTCGAGCAGTACTTC. Translated: CASSQTVEQYF.

There are many counts of this clonotype. The rearrangement links TRBV7-9 to TRBJ2-7; perhaps TRBD1 as D (6 bases). V was shortened by 9 bases and J by 6 bases, with 15 bases between the two germline ends. CDR3 size: 12 residues. The V gene's germline CDR1 is SEHNR and CDR2 FQNEAQ (reference sequence). This CDR3 is CASQSLGAEQYF. CDR3 nucleotides: TGTGCCAGTCAATCCCTGGGGGCCGAGCAGTACTTC.

This clonotype has at least ten counts. The chain combines TRBV25-1 with TRBJ2-3; 7 nucleotides line up with TRBD1. The germline V gene encodes CDR1 MGHDK and CDR2 SYGVNS. Trimming at V came to 10 bases and at J to 3 bases, leaving 10 bases not matched to a gene. The CDR3 length is 14 residues. CDR3 sequence: CATRQGRSTDTQYF. CDR3 sequence (DNA): TGTGCCACCCGACAGGGAAGGTCGACAGATACGCAGTATTTT.

The rearrangement joins TRBV5-1 to TRBJ1-1, with no clear D. This CDR3 spans 13 amino acids. Germline V lookup: CDR1 SGHRS, CDR2 YFSETQ. Trimming cost V 2 bases and J 0 bases, with 5 bases left between them. The chain's CDR3 is CASSFSLNTEAFF. In nucleotides, the CDR3 is TGCGCCAGCAGCTTCAGCCTGAACACTGAAGCTTTCTTT. Looking up the rest from reference TRBV5-1 and TRBJ1-1 gives the full variable domain: KAGVTQTPRYLIKTRGQQVTLSCSPISGHRSVSWYQQTPGQGLQFLFEYFSETQRNKGNFPGRFSGRQFSNSRSEMNVSTLELGDSALYLCASSFSLNTEAFFGQGTRLTVV.

This clonotype was seen ten or more times. The chain has TRBV9 and TRBJ1-1, with D unclear. This CDR3 region has 17 residues. Germline V lookup: CDR1 SGDLS, CDR2 YYNGEE. Trimming left V 4 bases short and J 1 base short, with 20 bases between. The CDR3 sequence: CASSFPEGDFGNTEAFF. The CDR3 nucleotides are TGTGCCAGCAGCTTTCCAGAGGGAGATTTCGGGAACACTGAAGCTTTCTTT.

The table lists this clonotype with many counts. CDR3 region: CASSPLGRESYEQYF. The CDR3 DNA sequence: TGTGCCAGCAGCCCCCTGGGCCGGGAGTCCTACGAGCAGTACTTC. The chain uses TRBV27 and TRBJ2-7, with D possibly TRBD2 on 6 matching bases. The V gene lost 6 bases and the J gene lost 1 base, with 16 bases spanning the gap. Germline loops: CDR1 MNHEY, CDR2 SMNVEV (reference sequence). The CDR3 totals 15 residues.

This clonotype was counted ten times or more. The J gene is TRBJ2-1, the V gene TRBV29-1, with 9 nucleotides matching TRBD2. Unmatched junction bases numbered 5, after V lost 6 bases and J lost 11 bases. The germline V gene encodes CDR1 SQVTM and CDR2 ANQGSEA. This CDR3 is built from 11 residues. The CDR3 DNA reads TGCAGCGTGGCTAGCGGGGCCCAGCAGTTCTTC. Translating gives CSVASGAQQFF.

This clonotype appeared many times. This rearrangement joins TRBV29-1 to TRBJ2-7; D is uncertain. Trimming took off 1 base at V and 4 bases at J, with 8 bases between the two ends. This CDR3 comprises 12 residues. The germline V gene encodes CDR1 SQVTM and CDR2 ANQGSEA. The CDR3 nucleotides are TGCAGCGTTGAAGGGGAATGGTACGAGCAGTACTTC. It translates to CSVEGEWYEQYF.

This clonotype was seen many times. CDR3 nucleotide sequence: TGCAGTGCCCAGCGGGAGGTCCAAGAGACCCAGTACTTC. This sequence encodes CSAQREVQETQYF. The J gene is TRBJ2-5, the V gene TRBV20-1, with 9 bases matching TRBD2. The CDR3 covers 13 residues. J lost 1 base, V lost 6 bases, and 3 bases had no gene match. CDR1 is DFQATT, CDR2 SNEGSKA, per germline (reference sequence).

As regards this clonotype: A single base separates this from a much larger clone, so it may be a read error. This rearrangement joins TRBV13 to TRBJ2-1; possible D gene TRBD2, 6 bases. This CDR3 comprises 16 residues. The germline gives CDR1 PRHDT, CDR2 FYEKMQ (reference sequence). Trimming shortened V by 5 bases and J by 1 base, and 15 bases separated the two germline ends. Here the CDR3 reads CASSPRRGLSYNEQFF. DNA of the CDR3: TGTGCCAGCAGCCCTCGGCGGGGTCTTTCCTACAATGAGCAGTTCTTC.

This clonotype was seen at least ten times. The chain recombines TRBV3-1 with TRBJ1-5, with a weak D call TRBD1 (5 bases). Between the trimmed V and J ends, which lost 1 base and 7 bases, there was a span of 17 bases. This CDR3 region has 16 residues. CDR1 and CDR2 (germline): LGHDT, YNNKEL (reference sequence). CDR3: CASSQGAWGVTQPQHF. The CDR3 DNA is TGTGCCAGCAGCCAAGGTGCGTGGGGGGTAACACAGCCCCAGCATTTT.

At least ten counts were recorded for this clonotype. The genes are TRBV18 and TRBJ2-7; 7 bases are a match to TRBD1. Germline V gives CDR1 KGHSH, CDR2 LQKENI. V lost 0 bases, J lost 2 bases, and 4 bases stayed unmatched. This CDR3 region has 15 residues. CDR3 coding DNA: TGTGCCAGCTCACCACCCGGGACAGCGACCTACGAGCAGTACTTC. The encoded protein is CASSPPGTATYEQYF.

This clonotype was detected many times. The V and J genes are TRBV13 and TRBJ1-3; TRBD1 matches at 7 bases. Germline lookup yields CDR1 PRHDT and CDR2 FYEKMQ (reference sequence). V gave up 5 bases and J gave up 4 bases; unmatched junction bases: 14. This CDR3 region has 17 residues. Written as DNA, the CDR3 is TGTGCCAGCAGCCCTCACGGGACAGCTAGCGCCGGAAACACCATATATTTT. It specifies CASSPHGTASAGNTIYF.

This clonotype was detected ten times or more. The CDR3 here is CRGGTGDSPLHF. Here the CDR3 DNA reads TGCAGGGGGGGGACAGGGGATTCACCCCTCCACTTT. The gene calls are TRBV20-1 and TRBJ1-6; 10 bases align to TRBD1. CDR3 length: 12 residues. Germline V gene sequence: CDR1 DFQATT, CDR2 SNEGSKA (reference sequence).

Details on this clonotype: A much bigger clone sits one base away, suggesting this may be a read error. The V gene is TRBV24-1, the J gene TRBJ2-7; either TRBD1 or TRBD2 may fit D (5 bases each). V gave up 3 bases and J gave up 3 bases, with 11 bases separating them. This CDR3 has 14 residues. Germline V CDR1 and CDR2: KGHDR, SFDVKD. The CDR3 nucleotides are TGTGCCACCAGTGATCGAAGGGGAGACTACGAGCAGTACTTC. Its translation is CATSDRRGDYEQYF.

The chain carries TRBV9 and TRBJ2-1; 9 bases match TRBD2. CDR3 length: 15 residues. CDR1 and CDR2 from the germline V gene are SGDLS and YYNGEE. Trimming took 3 bases from V and 2 from J; bases not matched to a gene: 3. CDR3: CASSGSGSPYNEQFF. CDR3 nucleotide sequence: TGTGCCAGCAGCGGTAGCGGGAGTCCCTACAATGAGCAGTTCTTC.

The table lists this clonotype with a few counts. The rearrangement uses TRBV18 and TRBJ2-7; D gene ambiguous. The length of the CDR3 is 14 residues. Germline CDR1 is KGHSH and CDR2 is LQKENI. Trimming cost V 1 base and J 0 bases, with 7 bases left between them. The CDR3 spells CASSPLISSYEQYF. The CDR3 DNA sequence: TGTGCCAGCTCACCACTAATAAGCTCCTACGAGCAGTACTTC.